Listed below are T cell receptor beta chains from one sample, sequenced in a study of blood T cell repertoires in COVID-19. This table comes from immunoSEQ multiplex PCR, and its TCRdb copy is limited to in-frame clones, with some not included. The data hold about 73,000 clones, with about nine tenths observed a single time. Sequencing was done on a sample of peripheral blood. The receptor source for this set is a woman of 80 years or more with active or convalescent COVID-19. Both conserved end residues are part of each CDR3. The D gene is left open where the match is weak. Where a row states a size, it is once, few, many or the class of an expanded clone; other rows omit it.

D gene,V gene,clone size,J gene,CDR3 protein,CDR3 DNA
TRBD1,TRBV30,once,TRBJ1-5,CAWSRDRGQQPQHF,TGTGCCTGGAGTCGGGACAGGGGGCAACAGCCCCAGCATTTT
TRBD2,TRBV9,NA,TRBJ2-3,CASSVEGGGPYTDTQYF,TGTGCCAGCAGCGTAGAAGGCGGGGGACCCTACACAGATACGCAGTATTTT
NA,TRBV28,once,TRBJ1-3,CASSFIQGPSGNTIYF,TGTGCCAGCAGTTTCATACAGGGCCCCTCTGGAAACACCATATATTTT
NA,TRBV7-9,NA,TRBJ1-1,CASSQNTEAFF,TGTGCCAGCAGCCAAAACACTGAAGCTTTCTTT
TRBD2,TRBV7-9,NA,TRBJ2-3,CASSFGTGGASDTQYF,TGTGCCAGCAGCTTTGGGACGGGGGGGGCGTCGGATACGCAGTATTTT
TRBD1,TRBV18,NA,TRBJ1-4,CASSRTGSDEKLFF,TGTGCCAGCTCCAGGACAGGGTCGGATGAAAAACTGTTTTTT
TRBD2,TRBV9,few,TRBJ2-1,CASSGLADEQFF,TGTGCCAGCAGCGGACTAGCCGATGAGCAGTTCTTC
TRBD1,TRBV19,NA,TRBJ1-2,CASSIIYGDRAYGYTF,TGTGCCAGTAGTATAATCTACGGGGACAGGGCCTATGGCTACACCTTC
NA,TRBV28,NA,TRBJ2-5,CASSLLRGGETQYF,TGTGCCAGCAGTCTCCTCCGCGGCGGGGAGACCCAGTACTTC
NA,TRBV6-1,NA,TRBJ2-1,CASSDRVSYNEQFF,TGTGCCAGCAGTGACAGGGTTTCCTACAATGAGCAGTTCTTC
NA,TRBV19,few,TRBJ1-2,CASSISTGNYGYTF,TGTGCCAGTAGTATATCTACAGGGAACTATGGCTACACCTTC
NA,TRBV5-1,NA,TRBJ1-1,CASSLRTDSEAFF,TGCGCCAGCAGCTTGAGGACTGATTCCGAAGCTTTCTTT
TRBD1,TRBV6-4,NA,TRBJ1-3,CASSVTGDAGNTIYF,TGTGCCAGCAGTGTTACAGGGGACGCTGGAAACACCATATATTTT
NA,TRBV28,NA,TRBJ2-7,CASRSVGALYEQYF,TGTGCCAGCAGGTCCGTAGGGGCCCTCTACGAGCAGTACTTC
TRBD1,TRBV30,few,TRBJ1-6,CACSRSGGSYNSPLHF,TGTGCCTGTTCCAGGTCAGGGGGCTCCTATAATTCACCCCTCCACTTT
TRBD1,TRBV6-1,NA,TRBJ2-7,CASSEVGQGAGEQYF,TGTGCCAGCAGTGAAGTGGGACAGGGGGCGGGAGAGCAGTACTTC
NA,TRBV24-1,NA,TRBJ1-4,CATSDPQDPDEKLFF,TGTGCCACCAGTGATCCACAGGATCCTGATGAAAAACTGTTTTTT
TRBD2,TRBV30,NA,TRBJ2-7,CAWAGGDWYEQYF,TGTGCCTGGGCCGGGGGGGATTGGTACGAGCAGTACTTC
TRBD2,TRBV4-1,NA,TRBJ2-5,CASSQASGGETQYF,TGCGCCAGCAGCCAAGCTAGCGGGGGGGAGACCCAGTACTTC
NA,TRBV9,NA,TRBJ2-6,CASSVWRAGANVLTF,TGTGCCAGCAGCGTATGGCGGGCTGGGGCCAACGTCCTGACTTTC
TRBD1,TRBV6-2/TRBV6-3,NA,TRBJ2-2,CASSIPGTVANTGELFF,TGTGCCAGCAGTATCCCCGGGACAGTCGCGAACACCGGGGAGCTGTTTTTT
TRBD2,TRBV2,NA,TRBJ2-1,CASRAGLAGYNEQFF,TGTGCCAGCAGGGCGGGACTAGCGGGCTACAATGAGCAGTTCTTC
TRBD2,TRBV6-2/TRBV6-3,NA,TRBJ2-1,CASSSPGLAGGKQFF,TGTGCCAGCAGTTCTCCGGGACTAGCGGGGGGAAAGCAGTTCTTC
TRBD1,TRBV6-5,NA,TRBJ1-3,CASSYSDRGPGNTIYF,TGTGCCAGCAGTTACTCGGACAGGGGGCCTGGAAACACCATATATTTT
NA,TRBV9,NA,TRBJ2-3,CASSVRTTSTDTQYF,TGTGCCAGCAGCGTACGGACAACTAGCACAGATACGCAGTATTTT
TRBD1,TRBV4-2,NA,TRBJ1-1,CASSQDGTGWSGTEAFF,TGTGCCAGCAGCCAAGACGGGACAGGGTGGAGCGGCACTGAAGCTTTCTTT
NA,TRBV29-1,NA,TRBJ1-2,CSVLEASGKGGYTF,TGCAGCGTCCTTGAGGCCTCAGGGAAAGGTGGCTACACCTTC
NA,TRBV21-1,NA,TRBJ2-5,CASSKGWRGTSGGQETQYF,TGTGCCAGCAGCAAAGGATGGAGGGGTACTAGCGGGGGGCAAGAGACCCAGTACTTC
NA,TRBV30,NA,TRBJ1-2,CAITTGAYYGYTF,TGTGCTATTACCACAGGCGCCTACTATGGCTACACCTTC
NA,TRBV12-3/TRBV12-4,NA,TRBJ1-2,CASSLPGRSGYTF,TGTGCCAGCAGTTTACCAGGGCGGAGTGGCTACACCTTC
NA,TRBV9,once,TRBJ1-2,CASSVGRTNYGYTF,TGTGCCAGCAGCGTAGGCAGAACTAACTATGGCTACACCTTC
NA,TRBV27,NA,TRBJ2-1,CASSLQVGFYNEQFF,TGTGCCAGCAGTCTACAGGTTGGGTTTTACAATGAGCAGTTCTTC
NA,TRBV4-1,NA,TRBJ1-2,CASSPGSYGYTF,TGCGCCAGCAGCCCCGGGAGCTATGGCTACACCTTC
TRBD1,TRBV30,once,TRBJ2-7,CAWTGTGDHEQYF,TGTGCCTGGACCGGGACAGGGGACCACGAGCAGTACTTC
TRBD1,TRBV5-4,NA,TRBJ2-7,CASSPQESGGIEQYF,TGTGCCAGCAGCCCCCAAGAGTCAGGGGGCATCGAGCAGTACTTC
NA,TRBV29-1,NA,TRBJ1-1,CSVTGRQVTEAFF,TGCAGCGTTACAGGGCGCCAGGTCACTGAAGCTTTCTTT
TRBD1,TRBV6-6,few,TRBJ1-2,CASSPTGVHGYTF,TGTGCCAGCAGTCCGACAGGGGTTCATGGCTACACCTTC
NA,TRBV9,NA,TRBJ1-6,CASSVWDGAGQRDSPLHF,TGTGCCAGCAGCGTATGGGATGGGGCCGGACAAAGGGATTCACCCCTCCACTTT
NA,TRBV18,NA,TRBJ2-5,CASSAVETQYF,TGTGCCAGCTCAGCAGTCGAGACCCAGTACTTC
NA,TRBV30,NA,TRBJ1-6,CAWAATGSPLHF,TGTGCCTGGGCCGCTACAGGGTCACCCCTCCACTTT
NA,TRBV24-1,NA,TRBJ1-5,CATSDTPARRINQPQHF,TGTGCCACCAGTGATACCCCAGCTAGGCGGATCAATCAGCCCCAGCATTTT
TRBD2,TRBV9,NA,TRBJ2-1,CASSPRLAGGYNEQFF,TGTGCCAGCAGCCCGAGACTAGCGGGGGGTTACAATGAGCAGTTCTTC
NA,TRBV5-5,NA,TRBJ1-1,CASSFIVTEAFF,TGTGCCAGCAGCTTTATAGTCACTGAAGCTTTCTTT
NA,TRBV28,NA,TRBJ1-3,CASSPTGFPGNTIYF,TGTGCCAGCAGTCCCACAGGGTTCCCTGGAAACACCATATATTTT